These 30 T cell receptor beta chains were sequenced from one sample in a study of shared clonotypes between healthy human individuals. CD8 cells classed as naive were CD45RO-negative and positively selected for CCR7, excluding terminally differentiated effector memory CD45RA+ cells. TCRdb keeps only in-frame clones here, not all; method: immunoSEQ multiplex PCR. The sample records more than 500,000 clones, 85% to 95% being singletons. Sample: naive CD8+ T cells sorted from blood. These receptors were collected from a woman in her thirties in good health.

CDR3 protein: CASSSRDSRTDTQYF. DNA for the CDR3: TGTGCCAGCAGTTCGCGGGACAGCCGCACAGATACGCAGTATTTT. The rearrangement uses TRBV27 and TRBJ2-3; possible D gene TRBD1, 7 bases. Trimming took off 4 bases at V and 1 base at J, with 12 bases between the two ends. Germline V lookup: CDR1 MNHEY, CDR2 SMNVEV (reference sequence). The CDR3 sequence is 15 residues long.

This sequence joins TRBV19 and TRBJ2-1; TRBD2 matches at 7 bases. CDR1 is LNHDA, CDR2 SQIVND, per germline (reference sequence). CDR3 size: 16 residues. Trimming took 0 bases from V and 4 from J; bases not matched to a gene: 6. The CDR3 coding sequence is TGTGCCAGTAGTATAGATTTTAGCGGGCGGTACAATGAGCAGTTCTTC. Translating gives CASSIDFSGRYNEQFF. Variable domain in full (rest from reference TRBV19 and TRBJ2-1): DGGITQSPKYLFRKEGQNVTLSCEQNLNHDAMYWYRQDPGQGLRLIYYSQIVNDFQKGDIAEGYSVSREKKESFPLTVTSAQKNPTAFYLCASSIDFSGRYNEQFFGPGTRLTVL.

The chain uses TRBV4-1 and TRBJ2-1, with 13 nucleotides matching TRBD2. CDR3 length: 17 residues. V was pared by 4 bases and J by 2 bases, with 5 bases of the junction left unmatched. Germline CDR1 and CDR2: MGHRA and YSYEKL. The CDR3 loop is CASSPRTSGSTYNEQFF. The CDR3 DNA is TGCGCCAGCAGCCCACGGACTAGCGGGAGCACCTACAATGAGCAGTTCTTC.

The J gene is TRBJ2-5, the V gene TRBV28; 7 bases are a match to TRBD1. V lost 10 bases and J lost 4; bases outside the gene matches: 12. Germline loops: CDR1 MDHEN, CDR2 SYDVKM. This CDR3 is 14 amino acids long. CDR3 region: CAIQTGYAGETQYF. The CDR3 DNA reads TGTGCCATCCAGACAGGGTACGCGGGAGAGACCCAGTACTTC.

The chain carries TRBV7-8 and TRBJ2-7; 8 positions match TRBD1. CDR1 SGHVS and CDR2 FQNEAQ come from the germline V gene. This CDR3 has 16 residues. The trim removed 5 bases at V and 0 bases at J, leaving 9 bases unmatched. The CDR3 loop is CASSTKGQVNSYEQYF. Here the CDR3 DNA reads TGTGCCAGCAGCACAAAGGGACAGGTAAACTCCTACGAGCAGTACTTC.

The CDR3 loop reads CASLPDSFHEQYF. The CDR3 bases are TGTGCCAGCCTCCCGGACAGCTTCCACGAGCAGTACTTC. The genes are TRBV6-1 and TRBJ2-7; a possible D gene is TRBD1 (6 bases). From germline, CDR1 is MNHNS and CDR2 SASEGT. The CDR3 covers 13 residues. V lost 8 bases and J lost 5, with 16 bases in between.

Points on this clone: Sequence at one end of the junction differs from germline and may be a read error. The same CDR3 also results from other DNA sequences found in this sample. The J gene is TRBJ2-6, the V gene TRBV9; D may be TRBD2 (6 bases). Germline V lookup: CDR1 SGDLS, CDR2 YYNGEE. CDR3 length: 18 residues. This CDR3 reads CASSLLGGLSSGANVLTF. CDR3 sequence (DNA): TGTGCCAGCAGCTTACTTGGGGGACTTTCCTCTGGGGCCAATGTCCTGACTTTC.

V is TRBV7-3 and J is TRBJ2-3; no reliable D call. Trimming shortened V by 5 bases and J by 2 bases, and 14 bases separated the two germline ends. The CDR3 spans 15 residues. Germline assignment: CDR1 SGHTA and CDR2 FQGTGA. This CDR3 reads CASSPATGATDTQYF. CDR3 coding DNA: TGTGCCAGCAGCCCCGCGACCGGAGCCACAGATACGCAGTATTTT.

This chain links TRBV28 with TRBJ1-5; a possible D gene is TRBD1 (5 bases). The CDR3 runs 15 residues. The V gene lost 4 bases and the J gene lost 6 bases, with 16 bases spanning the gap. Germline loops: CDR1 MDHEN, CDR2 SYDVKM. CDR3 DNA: TGTGCCAGCAGTTACCCAGTGGGGGTGCGTCAGCCCCAGCATTTT. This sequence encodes CASSYPVGVRQPQHF.

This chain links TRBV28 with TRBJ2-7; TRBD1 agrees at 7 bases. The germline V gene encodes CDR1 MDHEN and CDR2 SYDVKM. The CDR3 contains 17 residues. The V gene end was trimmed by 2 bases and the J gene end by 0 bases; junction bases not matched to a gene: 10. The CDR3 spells CASSLEPPGQSSYEQYF. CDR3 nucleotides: TGTGCCAGCAGTTTAGAGCCCCCGGGACAGAGCTCCTACGAGCAGTACTTC.

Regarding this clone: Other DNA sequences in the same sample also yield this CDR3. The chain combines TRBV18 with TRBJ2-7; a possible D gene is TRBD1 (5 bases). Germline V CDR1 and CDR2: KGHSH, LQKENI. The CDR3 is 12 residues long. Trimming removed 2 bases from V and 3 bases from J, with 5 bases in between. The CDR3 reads CASSPDSYEQYF. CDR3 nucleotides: TGTGCCAGCTCACCAGACAGCTACGAGCAGTACTTC.

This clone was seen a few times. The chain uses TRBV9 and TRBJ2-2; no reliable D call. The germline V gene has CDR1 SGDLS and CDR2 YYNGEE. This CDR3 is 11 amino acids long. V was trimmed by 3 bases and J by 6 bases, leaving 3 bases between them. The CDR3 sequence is CASSGAGELFF. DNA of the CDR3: TGTGCCAGCAGCGGGGCCGGGGAGCTGTTTTTT. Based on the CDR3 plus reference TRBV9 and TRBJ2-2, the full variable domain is DSGVTQTPKHLITATGQRVTLRCSPRSGDLSVYWYQQSLDQGLQFLIQYYNGEERAKGNILERFSAQQFPDLHSELNLSSLELGDSALYFCASSGAGELFFGEGSRLTVL.

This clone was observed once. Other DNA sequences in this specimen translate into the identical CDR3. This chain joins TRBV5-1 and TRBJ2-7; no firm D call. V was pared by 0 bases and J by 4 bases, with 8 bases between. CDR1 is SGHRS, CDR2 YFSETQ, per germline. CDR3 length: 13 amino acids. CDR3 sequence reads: CASSLGLGYEQYF. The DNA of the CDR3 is TGCGCCAGCAGCTTGGGTTTGGGGTACGAGCAGTACTTC.

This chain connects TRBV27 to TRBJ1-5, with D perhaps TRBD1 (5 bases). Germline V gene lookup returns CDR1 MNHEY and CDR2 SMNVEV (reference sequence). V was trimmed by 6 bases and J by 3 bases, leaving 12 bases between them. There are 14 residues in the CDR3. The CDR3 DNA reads TGTGCCAGCAGCGACGACAGTGTCAATCAGCCCCAGCATTTT. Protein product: CASSDDSVNQPQHF.

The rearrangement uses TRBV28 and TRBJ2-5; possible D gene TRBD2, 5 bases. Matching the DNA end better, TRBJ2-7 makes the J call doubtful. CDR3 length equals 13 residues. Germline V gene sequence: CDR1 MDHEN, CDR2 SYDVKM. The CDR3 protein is CASSRTGYYEQYF. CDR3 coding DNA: TGTGCCAGCAGTAGGACTGGTTACTACGAGCAGTACTTC.

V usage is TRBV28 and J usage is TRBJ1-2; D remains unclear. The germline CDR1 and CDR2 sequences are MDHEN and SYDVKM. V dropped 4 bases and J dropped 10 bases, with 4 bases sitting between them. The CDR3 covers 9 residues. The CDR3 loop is CASSSPYTF. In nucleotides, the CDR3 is TGTGCCAGCAGTTCCCCCTACACCTTC.

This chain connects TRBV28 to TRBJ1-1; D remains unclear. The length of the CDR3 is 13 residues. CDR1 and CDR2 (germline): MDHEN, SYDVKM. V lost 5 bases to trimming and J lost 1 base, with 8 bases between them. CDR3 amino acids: CASSIYKNTEAFF. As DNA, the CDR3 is TGTGCCAGCAGTATATACAAGAACACTGAAGCTTTCTTT.

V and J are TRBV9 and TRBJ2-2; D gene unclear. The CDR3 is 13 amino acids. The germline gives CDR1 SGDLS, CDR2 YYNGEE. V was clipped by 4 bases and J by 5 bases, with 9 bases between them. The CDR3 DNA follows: TGTGCCAGCAGCCCGTTTGGTACCGGGGAGCTGTTTTTT. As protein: CASSPFGTGELFF.

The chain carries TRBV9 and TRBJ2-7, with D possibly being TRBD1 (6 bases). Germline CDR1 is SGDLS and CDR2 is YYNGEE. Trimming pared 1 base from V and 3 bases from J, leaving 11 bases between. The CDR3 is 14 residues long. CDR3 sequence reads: CASSVWDNHYEQYF. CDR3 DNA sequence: TGTGCCAGCAGCGTATGGGACAATCACTACGAGCAGTACTTC. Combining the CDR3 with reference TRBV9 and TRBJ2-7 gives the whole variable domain DSGVTQTPKHLITATGQRVTLRCSPRSGDLSVYWYQQSLDQGLQFLIQYYNGEERAKGNILERFSAQQFPDLHSELNLSSLELGDSALYFCASSVWDNHYEQYFGPGTRLTVT.

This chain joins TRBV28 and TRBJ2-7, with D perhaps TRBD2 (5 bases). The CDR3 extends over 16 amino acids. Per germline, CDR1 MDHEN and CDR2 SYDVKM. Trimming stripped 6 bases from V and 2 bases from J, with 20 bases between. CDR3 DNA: TGTGCCAGCAGACATTGGAATGCTAGCAGAACCTACGAGCAGTACTTC. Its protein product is CASRHWNASRTYEQYF.

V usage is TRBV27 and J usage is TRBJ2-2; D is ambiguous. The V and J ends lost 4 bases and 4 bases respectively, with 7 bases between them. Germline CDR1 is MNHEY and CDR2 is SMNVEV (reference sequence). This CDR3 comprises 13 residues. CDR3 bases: TGTGCCAGCAGTTCCAGTGTCACCGGGGAGCTGTTTTTT. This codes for CASSSSVTGELFF.

The CDR3 spells CASSETRGTDTQYF. CDR3 DNA: TGCGCCAGCAGTGAGACGAGAGGCACAGATACGCAGTATTTT. The chain uses TRBV10-2 and TRBJ2-3, with no clear D. Trimming pared 2 bases from V and 1 base from J, leaving 7 bases between. This CDR3 has 14 residues. Germline V gene sequence: CDR1 WSHSY, CDR2 SAAADI.

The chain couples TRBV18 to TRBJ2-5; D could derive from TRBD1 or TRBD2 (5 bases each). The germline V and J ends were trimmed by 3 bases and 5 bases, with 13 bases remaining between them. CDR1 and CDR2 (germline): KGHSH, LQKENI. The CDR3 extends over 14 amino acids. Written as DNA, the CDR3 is TGTGCCAGCTCACCCGACGGGACGAAGGAGACCCAGTACTTC. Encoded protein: CASSPDGTKETQYF.

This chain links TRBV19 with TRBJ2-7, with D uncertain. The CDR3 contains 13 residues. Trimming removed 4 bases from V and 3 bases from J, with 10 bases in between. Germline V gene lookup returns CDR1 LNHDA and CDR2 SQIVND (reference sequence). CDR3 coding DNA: TGTGCCAGTAGTAAAATCTTACACTACGAGCAGTACTTC. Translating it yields CASSKILHYEQYF.

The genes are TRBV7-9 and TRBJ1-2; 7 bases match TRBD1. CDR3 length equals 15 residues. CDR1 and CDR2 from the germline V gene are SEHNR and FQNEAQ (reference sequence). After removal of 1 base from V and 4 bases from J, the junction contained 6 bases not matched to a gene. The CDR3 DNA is TGTGCCAGCAGCTTAGGGAACAGGGGCAGCTATGGCTACACCTTC. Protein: CASSLGNRGSYGYTF.

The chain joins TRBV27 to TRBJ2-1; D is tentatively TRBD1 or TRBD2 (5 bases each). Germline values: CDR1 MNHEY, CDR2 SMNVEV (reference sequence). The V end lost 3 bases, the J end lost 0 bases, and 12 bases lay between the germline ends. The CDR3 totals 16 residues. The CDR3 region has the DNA TGTGCCAGCAGTTTCTCCGGGACCGACTCCTACAATGAGCAGTTCTTC. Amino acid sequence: CASSFSGTDSYNEQFF.

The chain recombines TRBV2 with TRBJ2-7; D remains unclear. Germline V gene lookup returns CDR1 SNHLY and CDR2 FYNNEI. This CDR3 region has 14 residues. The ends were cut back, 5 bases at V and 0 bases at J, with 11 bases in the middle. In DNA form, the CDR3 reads TGTGCCAGCAGTACTCAGAGCGCCTCCTACGAGCAGTACTTC. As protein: CASSTQSASYEQYF.

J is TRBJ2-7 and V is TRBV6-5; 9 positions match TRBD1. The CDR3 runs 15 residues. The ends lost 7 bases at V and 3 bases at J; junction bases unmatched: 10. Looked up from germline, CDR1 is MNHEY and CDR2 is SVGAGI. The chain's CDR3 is CASTVGTGTYYEQYF. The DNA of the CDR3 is TGTGCCAGCACCGTGGGGACAGGGACGTACTACGAGCAGTACTTC.

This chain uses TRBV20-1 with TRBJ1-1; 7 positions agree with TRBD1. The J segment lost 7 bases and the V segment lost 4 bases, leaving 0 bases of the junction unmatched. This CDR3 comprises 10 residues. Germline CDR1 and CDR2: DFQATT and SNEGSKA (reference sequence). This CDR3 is CSANRGEAFF. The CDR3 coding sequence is TGCAGTGCTAACAGGGGTGAAGCTTTCTTT.

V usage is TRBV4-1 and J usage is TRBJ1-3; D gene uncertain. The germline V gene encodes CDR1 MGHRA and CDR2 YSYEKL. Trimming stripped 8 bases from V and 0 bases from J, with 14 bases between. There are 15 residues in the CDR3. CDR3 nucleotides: TGCGCCAGCGGACGGACCGCAAGCTCTGGAAACACCATATATTTT. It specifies CASGRTASSGNTIYF.